These T cell receptor beta chains were read from a single sample in a study of blood T cell repertoires in COVID-19. Assay used: immunoSEQ multiplex PCR; TCRdb lists only in-frame clones, some missing. Seen here are 110,000 to 150,000 clones, under 90% observed once, and the top ten hold about 4%. The source material was peripheral blood. Source of these receptors: a man between 65 and 85 years old who had recovered from COVID-19. Each CDR3 is given with its conserved first and last residue. The order of the fields is V gene, clone size, D gene, J gene, CDR3 DNA, CDR3 protein. The D gene is left open where the match is weak. Clone size, where shown, is once, few, many, or a class for clones that have expanded.

TRBV5-1	-	-	TRBJ1-2	TGCGCCAGCAGCTTGGCGGGAGGGGCCGCCTATGGCTACACCTTC	CASSLAGGAAYGYTF
TRBV28	-	-	TRBJ1-1	TGTGCCAGCACGTTCCCATGGGCGTCGGTAGAAGAAACTGAAGCTTTCTTT	CASTFPWASVEETEAFF
TRBV18	-	-	TRBJ1-4	TGTGCCAGCTCACCGCAGAGGGAGACTAATGAAAAACTGTTTTTT	CASSPQRETNEKLFF
TRBV4-1	few	-	TRBJ1-5	TGCGCCAGCAGCACCGTACAGGGCGGCAATCAGCCCCAGCATTTT	CASSTVQGGNQPQHF
TRBV5-1	-	-	TRBJ2-7	TGCGCCAGCAGCTTGGGTCAGGGGATTTCCGAGCAGTACTTC	CASSLGQGISEQYF
TRBV7-8	-	TRBD2	TRBJ2-1	TGTGCCAGCAGCTCCCGGGGGGCTAGCGGGCTCTCTTCTAATGAGCAGTTCTTC	CASSSRGASGLSSNEQFF
TRBV7-7	-	TRBD2	TRBJ2-7	TGTGCCAGCAGCTTTCTAGCGGGAGGGCCGGTTGAGTTGAACGAGCAGTACTTC	CASSFLAGGPVELNEQYF
TRBV6-2/TRBV6-3	-	TRBD2	TRBJ2-7	TGTGCCAGCAGTTACTCCTTTAGCGGGAGCTCCTACGAGCAGTACTTC	CASSYSFSGSSYEQYF
TRBV20-1	-	-	TRBJ2-1	TGCAGTGCTAGTCCAGCGGGCCAATACAATGAGCAGTTCTTC	CSASPAGQYNEQFF
TRBV10-1	-	-	TRBJ2-3	TGCGCCAGCAGTGAGTGGCCCCCAAGGGGGAACACAGATACGCAGTATTTT	CASSEWPPRGNTDTQYF
TRBV15	-	-	TRBJ2-3	TGTGCCACCAGCACCATGACTTCGTACACAGATACGCAGTATTTT	CATSTMTSYTDTQYF
TRBV5-6	few	TRBD2	TRBJ2-3	TGTGCCAGCACTAGCGGTAACACAGATACGCAGTATTTT	CASTSGNTDTQYF
TRBV24-1	-	TRBD1	TRBJ1-4	TGTGCCACCAGAACCGGGACAGGGGAGGAAAAACTGTTTTTT	CATRTGTGEEKLFF
TRBV5-1	many	TRBD1	TRBJ2-4	TGCGCCAGCAGCCCGGGACAGTTAAACATTCAGTACTTC	CASSPGQLNIQYF
TRBV3-1/TRBV3-2	few	-	TRBJ2-3	TGTGCCAGCAGCCAGAGCTTGGTAAATACGCAGTATTTT	CASSQSLVNTQYF
TRBV5-1	-	-	TRBJ2-2	TGCGCCAGCAGCTTTAGCGGAGAAAGGACCGGGGAGCTGTTTTTT	CASSFSGERTGELFF
TRBV4-2	-	TRBD1	TRBJ1-4	TGTGCCAGCAGACAGGGGTACGGGTGGGAAAATGAAAAACTGTTTTTT	CASRQGYGWENEKLFF
TRBV27	once	TRBD2	TRBJ2-7	TGTGCCAGCACTAGCGGCTCTACCTACGAGCAGTACTTC	CASTSGSTYEQYF
TRBV6-2/TRBV6-3	-	-	TRBJ2-7	TGTGCCAGCAGCCGGGACAAGAACTACGAGCAGTACTTC	CASSRDKNYEQYF
TRBV19	once	-	TRBJ2-2	TGTGCCAGTAGTCCCCCGGAGGGGTGGAGTACCGGGGAGCTGTTTTTT	CASSPPEGWSTGELFF
TRBV10-3	-	TRBD2	TRBJ2-1	TGTGCCATCAGTGAGTCCACAACTAGCGGGAGGGGGTATGCCTACAATGAGCAGTTCTTC	CAISESTTSGRGYAYNEQFF
TRBV5-8	-	-	TRBJ2-7	TGTGCCAGCAGCTCCGGGACTGCCTCCTACGAGCAGTACTTC	CASSSGTASYEQYF
TRBV27	-	-	TRBJ2-7	TGTGCCAGCAGTCCCCCTTACGAGCAGTACTTC	CASSPPYEQYF
TRBV19	-	-	TRBJ1-1	TGTGCCAGTAGTATTGGTGGACAGCACACTGAAGCTTTCTTT	CASSIGGQHTEAFF
TRBV3-1/TRBV3-2	-	-	TRBJ1-5	TGTGCCAGCAGCCAAGGGGACAACAATCAGCCCCAGCATTTT	CASSQGDNNQPQHF
TRBV14	-	TRBD2	TRBJ2-7	TGTGCCAGCAGCCCCGGGACTAGCTCCTACGAGCAGTACTTC	CASSPGTSSYEQYF
TRBV3-1/TRBV3-2	-	-	TRBJ1-2	TGTGCCAGCAGCCTCTTCGGAAGGGAGCGGAGGTATGGCTACACCTTC	CASSLFGRERRYGYTF
TRBV5-3	few	-	TRBJ2-5	TGTGCCAGAAGCTTGGCACTTAAACCCCAAGAGACCCAGTACTTC	CARSLALKPQETQYF
TRBV4-3	-	-	TRBJ2-3	TGCGCCAGCAGCCAAGAGGGTTACGGGTTAGGAGATACGCAGTATTTT	CASSQEGYGLGDTQYF
TRBV6-6	-	TRBD2	TRBJ2-1	TGTGCCAGCAGCAAAGGACTAGCGGGAGGCAATGAGCAGTTCTTC	CASSKGLAGGNEQFF
TRBV4-1	once	-	TRBJ2-1	TGCGCCAGCAGCCAAGATCTTGAGGAGCAGTTCTTC	CASSQDLEEQFF
TRBV5-1	-	-	TRBJ2-5	TGCGCCAGCAGCGGGGGTAGCGGAGGACCCCAGGAGACCCAGTACTTC	CASSGGSGGPQETQYF
TRBV5-1	-	-	TRBJ1-6	TGCGCCAGCAGCCTTGGGCCCTTGGCCATGGATACCTATAATTCACCCCTCCACTTT	CASSLGPLAMDTYNSPLHF